The sequence of this T cell receptor beta chain was determined in a study of blood T cell repertoires in COVID-19. The germline CDR1 and CDR2 sequences are SGHTA and FQGNSA. V shed 5 bases, J shed 2 bases, and the junction held 8 bases outside the gene matches. There are 15 residues in the CDR3. In the authors' workflow: Nucleated cell counts were estimated from reference gene primer amplification. Clones were read by immunoSEQ multiplex PCR, and TCRdb kept only the in-frame ones, dropping some. Clonal size and the V and J genes are those of that table, whereas D and trimming came from the DNA. This sample has around 25,000 clones; 85% to 90% occur once, and the top ten carry 6.5% to 8%.

The clonotype originates from a human donor in a cohort sampled during active COVID-19. The V call is TRBV7-2, the J call TRBJ1-2, with 7 bases identical to TRBD1. The sequenced sample was peripheral blood. CDR3 sequence reads: CASSTGQGGNYGYTF. In DNA form, the CDR3 reads TGTGCCAGCAGCACAGGACAAGGGGGCAACTATGGCTACACCTTC.